This TCR beta chain emerged from a study of STAT5B mutations in CD4+ large granular lymphocyte leukemia. Study overall: Among healthy donors, a particular HLA allele went with more CDR3 'QG' motifs.

The CDR3 length is 13 residues. Trimming at V came to 7 bases and at J to 7 bases, leaving 8 bases not matched to a gene. Germline V gives CDR1 WSHSY, CDR2 SAAADI. Study-level points and caveats: No patients shared main leukemic clonotypes, though less than 30% appeared at low frequency elsewhere. CD4-sorted patient repertoires seemed more clonal than healthy CD4+ repertoires. Top patient clones used TRBV06 genes more often: 8/27 versus 2/35 in controls.

Generated by immunoSEQ multiplex PCR, the TCRdb table keeps only in-frame clones and is missing some. The profile shows tens of thousands of clones, about 70% of them singletons. This clone was counted between two and nine times. Its specificity is unknown. The source of this sequence is a human donor in good health. The rearrangement uses TRBV10-2 and TRBJ1-2; 8 nucleotides align to TRBD1. Sample: CD4+ T cells from blood buffy coats. Written as DNA, the CDR3 is TGCGCCAGCACGAGGACAGGGATCAGTGGCTACACCTTC. As protein: CASTRTGISGYTF.